This T cell receptor beta chain emerged from a study of T cells in Graves' hyperthyroidism and ophthalmopathy. V lost 5 bases and J 5 bases, leaving 14 bases between the germline ends. The CDR3 consists of 15 residues. The germline V gene encodes CDR1 KGHDR and CDR2 SFDVKD. This clonotype was seen only a few times. Its antigen is as yet unknown. Amplified TCR beta CDR3 regions came from RNA transcripts. When the TCR CDR3 underwent first-round RT-PCR, the HTBI primer set was used. TCRdb fed the multiplex PCR reads into MiXCR, producing one record per CDR3 protein. Of about 480,000 distinct CDR3 sequences in the sample, 22% were seen once. General study points: Classification by a 13 V-J model distinguished ophthalmopathy from stable hyperthyroidism.

The TCR comes from an older woman with Graves' ophthalmopathy. The chain combines TRBV24-1 with TRBJ2-2; D could derive from TRBD1 or TRBD2 (5 bases each). The specimen sequenced was blood. DNA of the CDR3: TGTGCCACCAGTGCTCGAGGGGCCGGGACCGGGGAGCTGTTTTTT. This translates into CATSARGAGTGELFF.